This T cell receptor beta chain was captured by sequencing in a study of beta chain features in type 1 diabetes. Study-wide findings and caveats: When Type 1 diabetes patients were examined, their TCRB CDR3s proved moderately but significantly shorter in all four CD4+ subsets. Researchers could not determine here whether HLA type influences TCRB rearrangement.

Expressed TCRB transcripts got sequenced, as all isolated RNA was reverse transcribed. The table came from immunoSEQ multiplex PCR; TCRdb's copy has only in-frame clones and leaves some out. Here the sample spans roughly 290,000 clones, 8% being singletons. Concerning this clone: Its matching antigen is unknown.

Specimen: central memory CD4+ T cells from blood. This clonotype originated in a woman aged 18-30 years in good health.

Here the CDR3 DNA reads TGTGCCAGCAGTCTGAGGGCGGCCGACTATGGCTACACCTTC. This translates into CASSLRAADYGYTF. The genes are TRBV6-5 and TRBJ1-2, with D hard to call. The germline V gene has CDR1 MNHEY and CDR2 SVGAGI. This CDR3 is 14 amino acids long. Trimming left V 5 bases short and J 3 bases short, with 13 bases between.